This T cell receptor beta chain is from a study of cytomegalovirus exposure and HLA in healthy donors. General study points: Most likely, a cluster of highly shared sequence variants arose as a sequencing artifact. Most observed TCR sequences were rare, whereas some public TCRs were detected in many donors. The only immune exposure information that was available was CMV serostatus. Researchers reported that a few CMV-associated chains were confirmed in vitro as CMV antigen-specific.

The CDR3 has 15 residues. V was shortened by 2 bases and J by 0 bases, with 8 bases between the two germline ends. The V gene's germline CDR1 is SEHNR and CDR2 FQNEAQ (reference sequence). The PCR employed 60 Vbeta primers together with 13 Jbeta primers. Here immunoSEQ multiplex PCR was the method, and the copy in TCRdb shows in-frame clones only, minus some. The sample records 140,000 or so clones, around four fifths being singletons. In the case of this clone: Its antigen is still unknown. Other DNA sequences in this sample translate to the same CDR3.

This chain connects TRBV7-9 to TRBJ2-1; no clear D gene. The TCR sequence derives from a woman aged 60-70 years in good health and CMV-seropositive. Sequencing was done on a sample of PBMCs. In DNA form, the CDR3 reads TGTGCCAGCAGCTTACTGGGCAGCTCCTACAATGAGCAGTTCTTC. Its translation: CASSLLGSSYNEQFF.